The rows below give T cell receptor beta chains drawn from one sample of a study of CD8+CD57+ T cells in acquired aplastic anemia. TCRdb passed the reads through MiXCR, listing each CDR3 protein once. Among 450,000 to 600,000 distinct CDR3 sequences listed, under 40% were seen once. The sequencing input was sorted CD4+, CD8+, or CD8+CD57+ T cells (not recorded which) from PBMCs. The receptors derive from a human donor with aplastic anemia. The CDR3 runs from the conserved cysteine through the conserved F or W. The order of the fields is clone size, J gene, D gene, V gene, CDR3 protein, CDR3 DNA. The D gene is left open where the match is weak. Clone size is shown for a subset of rows, as once, few, many or a class of expanded clone.

>many|TRBJ2-7|TRBD1|TRBV7-9
CASSPGTGLYEQYF
TGTGCCAGCAGCCCCGGGACAGGGCTTTACGAGCAGTACTTC
>.|TRBJ2-1|.|TRBV7-3
CASSLTDREANEQFF
TGTGCCAGCAGCTTAACCGACAGGGAGGCGAATGAGCAGTTCTTC
>many|TRBJ1-2|.|TRBV6-4
CASSESYGRVGYTF
TGTGCCAGCAGTGAGAGCTATGGGCGTGTTGGCTACACCTTC
>.|TRBJ2-1|TRBD1|TRBV5-4
CASSLEFGQGDNEQFF
TGTGCCAGCAGCTTGGAATTCGGACAGGGCGACAATGAGCAGTTCTTC
>many|TRBJ2-7|.|TRBV7-2
CASSSRYGPYEQYF
TGTGCCAGCAGCTCTAGGTACGGTCCCTACGAGCAGTACTTC
>.|TRBJ1-2|.|TRBV19
CASSVSGSNYGYTF
TGTGCCAGTAGTGTCTCGGGTTCTAACTATGGCTACACCTTC
>.|TRBJ2-1|.|TRBV24-1
CATSDQTGRYNEQFF
TGTGCCACCAGTGACCAGACAGGGAGGTACAATGAGCAGTTCTTC
>.|TRBJ1-1|TRBD1|TRBV19
CASSIQGAKGTEAFF
TGTGCCAGTAGTATCCAGGGGGCGAAAGGGACTGAAGCTTTCTTT
>.|TRBJ2-1|.|TRBV6-5
CASSYPGEANEQFF
TGTGCCAGCAGTTACCCCGGCGAAGCCAATGAGCAGTTCTTC
>many|TRBJ1-1|.|TRBV10-3
CAISINQPGQRNTEAFF
TGTGCCATCAGCATAAATCAACCGGGACAACGGAACACTGAAGCTTTCTTT
>many|TRBJ2-1|TRBD2|TRBV29-1
CSGTGLAGGFYNEQFF
TGCAGCGGGACCGGACTAGCGGGAGGGTTCTACAATGAGCAGTTCTTC
>.|TRBJ2-4|.|TRBV4-1
CASSQDWGKLAKNIQYF
TGCGCCAGCAGCCAAGATTGGGGAAAGCTAGCCAAAAACATTCAGTACTTC
>.|TRBJ1-1|TRBD1|TRBV6-1
CASKKSSDRGRGTEAFF
TGTGCCAGCAAAAAATCCTCGGACAGGGGACGGGGCACTGAAGCTTTCTTT
>.|TRBJ2-1|.|TRBV20-1
CSARTTYNEQFF
TGCAGTGCCCGTACTACGTACAATGAGCAGTTCTTC
>.|TRBJ2-1|.|TRBV12-3/TRBV12-4
CASSPYSSYNEQFF
TGTGCCAGCAGTCCCTACAGCTCCTACAATGAGCAGTTCTTC
>.|TRBJ2-2|.|TRBV7-9
CASSLISQSGELFF
TGTGCCAGCAGCTTAATATCTCAGTCCGGGGAGCTGTTTTTT
>.|TRBJ2-3|.|TRBV15
CATSSLSGLFTDTQYF
TGTGCCACCAGCAGCTTAAGCGGGCTCTTCACAGATACGCAGTATTTT
>.|TRBJ1-1|.|TRBV20-1
CSASPRDTEAFF
TGCAGTGCTAGCCCCAGAGACACTGAAGCTTTCTTT
>.|TRBJ1-5|.|TRBV30
CAWGQANNQPQHF
TGTGCCTGGGGGCAGGCGAACAATCAGCCCCAGCATTTT
>few|TRBJ1-1|.|TRBV19
CASSYSSELQNTEAFF
TGTGCCAGCAGTTACTCATCCGAACTCCAGAACACTGAAGCTTTCTTT
>.|TRBJ2-7|.|TRBV11-2
CASSLDGGFAEQYF
TGTGCCAGCAGCTTAGATGGGGGCTTCGCCGAGCAGTACTTC
>.|TRBJ2-7|.|TRBV3-1
CASSRRGGRAIEQYF
TGTGCCAGCAGCCGACGAGGAGGCAGGGCTATCGAGCAGTACTTC
>.|TRBJ1-6|.|TRBV7-2
CASSSELNSPLHF
TGTGCCAGCAGCTCTGAGCTTAATTCACCCCTCCACTTT
>.|TRBJ2-1|.|TRBV9
CASSVGPGGPYNEQSF
TGTGCCAGCAGCGTAGGGCCCGGGGGTCCTTACAATGAGCAGTCCTTC
>many|TRBJ1-6|.|TRBV20-1
CSARQGTASPLHF
TGCAGTGCTAGACAGGGCACCGCTTCACCCCTCCACTTT
>.|TRBJ1-4|TRBD1|TRBV30
CAAGGRKLFF
TGTGCCGCAGGGGGCCGAAAACTGTTTTTT
>few|TRBJ2-5|TRBD2|TRBV7-9
CASSLALAEQETQYF
TGTGCCAGCAGCTTGGCTCTAGCGGAACAAGAGACCCAGTACTTC
>once|TRBJ1-2|TRBD1|TRBV19
CASQPTGRHGYTF
TGTGCCAGCCAACCGACAGGGAGGCATGGCTACACCTTC
>many|TRBJ2-7|.|TRBV20-1
CSARWRGLNYEQYF
TGCAGTGCTAGATGGCGCGGCTTGAACTACGAGCAGTACTTC
>.|TRBJ2-5|.|TRBV4-1
CASSQDYPVGETQYF
TGCGCCAGCAGCCAAGATTATCCAGTGGGAGAGACCCAGTACTTC
>.|TRBJ1-1|TRBD1|TRBV6-1
CASSTDRGTEAFF
TGTGCCAGCAGCACCGACAGGGGAACTGAAGCTTTCTTT
>.|TRBJ1-1|.|TRBV12-3/TRBV12-4
CASALQRNTEAFF
TGTGCCAGCGCATTACAGAGAAACACTGAAGCTTTCTTT
>many|TRBJ2-3|.|TRBV25-1
CASSAQYSTQYF
TGTGCCAGCAGTGCACAATACAGTACGCAGTATTTT
>few|TRBJ2-3|TRBD2|TRBV20-1
CSALLAGAYTQYF
TGCAGTGCCTTACTAGCGGGGGCATATACGCAGTATTTT
>.|TRBJ2-7|TRBD2|TRBV11-1
CASSLDGLGLGKNEQYF
TGTGCCAGCAGCTTAGATGGTTTGGGACTAGGGAAGAACGAGCAGTACTTC
>many|TRBJ1-1|.|TRBV7-6
CASSSGGVLAFF
TGTGCCAGCAGCTCGGGGGGGGTCTTAGCTTTCTTT
>.|TRBJ1-1|.|TRBV20-1
CSARGKERRNTEAFF
TGCAGTGCTAGAGGCAAAGAAAGAAGGAACACTGAAGCTTTCTTT
>.|TRBJ1-2|TRBD1|TRBV19
CASSIVGQDYTF
TGTGCCAGTAGCATCGTGGGACAGGACTACACCTTC
>many|TRBJ1-6|.|TRBV4-3
CASSQDSGYSPLHF
TGCGCCAGCAGCCAAGATTCGGGGTACTCACCCCTCCACTTT
>.|TRBJ1-1|.|TRBV2
CASGEVGMNTEAFF
TGTGCCAGCGGAGAGGTAGGGATGAACACTGAAGCTTTCTTT
>many|TRBJ2-7|TRBD1|TRBV7-2
CASSLSGTGPEQYF
TGTGCCAGCAGCTTGTCCGGGACAGGGCCCGAGCAGTACTTC
>many|TRBJ1-3|.|TRBV14
CASSQDWDTIYF
TGTGCCAGCAGCCAAGATTGGGACACCATATATTTT
>few|TRBJ1-4|.|TRBV29-1
CSARGGGAGEKLFF
TGCAGTGCTAGAGGGGGGGGGGCCGGGGAAAAACTGTTTTTT
>.|TRBJ2-2|TRBD2|TRBV24-1
CATSDPGLAGAIGGELVF
TGTGCCACCAGTGATCCGGGACTAGCGGGAGCAATTGGCGGGGAGCTGGTTTTT
>.|TRBJ1-2|.|TRBV30
CAWSVEPTRPRGYTF
TGTGCCTGGAGTGTAGAACCTACCCGGCCAAGGGGCTACACCTTC
>.|TRBJ1-1|.|TRBV27
CASSPLLGTEAFF
TGTGCCAGCAGTCCGCTTCTTGGCACTGAAGCTTTCTTT
>many|TRBJ2-4|.|TRBV7-7
CASSSDPENIQYF
TGTGCTAGCAGCTCGGACCCAGAGAACATTCAGTACTTC
>.|TRBJ1-1|.|TRBV12-3/TRBV12-4
CASSIFPEAFF
TGTGCCAGCAGTATCTTCCCTGAAGCTTTCTTT
>.|TRBJ2-3|TRBD2|TRBV25-1
CASTVAGGDTQYF
TGTGCCAGCACAGTTGCGGGAGGAGATACGCAGTATTTT